These 25 T cell receptor beta chains were all obtained from the same sample, sequenced in a study of tumor-infiltrating lymphocytes in oesophageal squamous cell carcinoma. A single record per CDR3 protein comes from TCRdb applying MiXCR to the PCR reads. In the table there are some 10,000 distinct CDR3 sequences, over 50% of which are singletons. Sequencing was performed on esophageal tumor tissue. The receptors were sampled from a male donor with esophageal squamous cell carcinoma.

This clonotype has a handful of counts. This chain links TRBV6-6 with TRBJ2-1; D is possibly TRBD2 (6 bases). Germline V gene lookup returns CDR1 MNHNY and CDR2 SVGAGI (reference sequence). The ends were cut back, 0 bases at V and 7 bases at J, with 16 bases in the middle. The CDR3 sequence is 16 residues long. The CDR3 here is CASSYSMWAGRNEQFF. In nucleotides, the CDR3 is TGTGCCAGCAGTTACTCGATGTGGGCAGGGAGGAATGAGCAGTTCTTC.

This clonotype is medium-sized in the sample. The rearrangement links TRBV27 to TRBJ2-2; D gene ambiguous. CDR1 is MNHEY, CDR2 SMNVEV, per germline (reference sequence). CDR3 size: 12 residues. Between the trimmed V and J ends, which lost 3 bases and 7 bases, there was a span of 6 bases. The CDR3 sequence: CASSFVNGELFF. CDR3 nucleotides: TGTGCCAGCAGTTTTGTAAACGGGGAGCTGTTTTTT.

This clonotype was observed a handful of times. This chain uses TRBV7-8 with TRBJ2-2; D may be TRBD1 (5 bases). The germline CDR1 and CDR2 sequences are SGHVS and FQNEAQ. Trimming removed 3 bases from V and 6 bases from J, with 8 bases in between. The CDR3 length is 13 residues. CDR3: CASSFTGSGELFF. For the CDR3, the DNA is TGTGCCAGCAGCTTCACAGGCTCCGGGGAGCTGTTTTTT.

This chain uses TRBV12-3 or TRBV12-4 with TRBJ2-1, with TRBD2 identical over 12 bases. V gave up 6 bases and J gave up 6 bases; unmatched junction bases: 6. This CDR3 has 15 residues. The chain's CDR3 is CASRPSGRAVNEQFF. CDR3 sequence (DNA): TGTGCCAGCAGACCTAGCGGGAGGGCAGTCAATGAGCAGTTCTTC.

V gene TRBV10-1 combines with J gene TRBJ2-1; D is unclear. Germline CDR1 reads WNHNN; CDR2 reads SYGVQD (reference sequence). V shed 2 bases and J shed 6 bases, with 11 bases lying between them. The CDR3 spans 14 residues. The CDR3 DNA sequence: TGCGCCAGCAGTGAGCCTCACGGTTCCAATGAGCAGTTCTTC. It encodes CASSEPHGSNEQFF.

The chain combines TRBV10-3 with TRBJ2-5; D is unresolved. With 2 bases removed from V and 2 bases from J, the gap between germline ends came to 6 bases. Germline loops: CDR1 ENHRY, CDR2 SYGVKD. This CDR3 comprises 13 residues. CDR3 in amino acids: CAISEPYQETQYF. Here the CDR3 DNA reads TGTGCCATCAGTGAGCCCTATCAAGAGACCCAGTACTTC.

This clonotype was recorded a few times. The rearrangement links TRBV7-2 to TRBJ2-4, with a possible D match to TRBD1 (6 bases). CDR1 is SGHTA, CDR2 FQGNSA, per germline. The CDR3 covers 14 residues. V lost 5 bases and J lost 4, with 12 bases in between. CDR3 residues: CASSVGGQKNIQYF. CDR3 in DNA: TGTGCCAGCAGCGTAGGCGGACAGAAAAACATTCAGTACTTC.

The sample holds one count of this clonotype. The chain recombines TRBV2 with TRBJ2-4, with 10 bases matching TRBD1. The end of the DNA aligns better with TRBJ2-5, so the J call may be wrong. Germline CDR1 reads SNHLY; CDR2 reads FYNNEI. The CDR3 contains 15 residues. The CDR3 DNA follows: TGTGCCAGCAGATACCGACAGGGGGCCGGAGAGACCCAGTACTTC. It specifies CASRYRQGAGETQYF.

This clonotype was observed at least ten times. The chain joins TRBV19 to TRBJ1-2, with unresolved D. This CDR3 is 9 amino acids long. Germline V CDR1 and CDR2: LNHDA, SQIVND (reference sequence). Between the trimmed V and J ends, which lost 8 bases and 7 bases, there was a span of 5 bases. CDR3 protein: CASGRGYTF. CDR3 coding DNA: TGTGCCAGTGGACGTGGCTACACCTTC.

This clonotype occurred once. The chain couples TRBV24-1 to TRBJ2-3; no definite D call. The V and J ends lost 2 bases and 4 bases respectively, with 12 bases between them. Germline CDR1 and CDR2: KGHDR and SFDVKD. The CDR3 is made up of 15 amino acids. CDR3 region: CATSDSSGRADTQYF. For the CDR3, the DNA is TGTGCCACCAGTGATTCCTCCGGAAGGGCAGATACGCAGTATTTT.

The CDR3 DNA follows: TGTGCCAGCAGTTTGGACGGGGCCTTAGCTGAGCAGTACTTC. It yields the protein CASSLDGALAEQYF. V usage is TRBV12-3 or TRBV12-4 and J usage is TRBJ2-7, with D perhaps being TRBD1 or TRBD2 (5 bases each). The CDR3 runs to 14 residues. Deletions cut 3 bases from V and 7 bases from J, with 16 bases between.

This clonotype was counted only a few times. The chain uses TRBV6-5 and TRBJ2-7, with TRBD1 as a possible D gene (6 bases). TRBJ1-2 explains the end of the DNA better; the J call may be wrong. CDR1 is MNHEY, CDR2 SVGAGI, per germline. The CDR3 loop spans 14 amino acids. The CDR3 region has the DNA TGTGCCAGCAGGCCCAATGGGGGCCTCGGGGGCTACACCTTC. It yields the protein CASRPNGGLGGYTF.

J is TRBJ2-3 and V is TRBV11-2; TRBD1 matches at 10 bases. The end of the DNA fits TRBJ2-1 better, so the J call may be wrong. In germline, CDR1 is SGHAT, CDR2 FQNNGV. CDR3 length: 14 residues. CDR3 in amino acids: CASSWGTGADEQFF. CDR3 nucleotide sequence: TGTGCCAGCAGCTGGGGGACAGGGGCGGATGAGCAGTTCTTC.

This clonotype is judged large. CDR3 coding DNA: TGCGCCAGCAGCTACCGGCGGGAGGGAGGAGATACGCAGTATTTT. Translation gives CASSYRREGGDTQYF. The V gene is TRBV5-1, the J gene TRBJ2-3; 9 bases line up with TRBD2. The CDR3 sequence is 15 residues long. V trimming: 3 bases; J trimming: 5 bases; junction bases outside the gene matches: 7. Germline CDR1 reads SGHRS; CDR2 reads YFSETQ.

In this sample, this clonotype turned up a few times. The rearrangement uses TRBV6-1 and TRBJ2-1, with 7 bases identical to TRBD2. V shed 5 bases and J 6 bases; nucleotides not matched to a gene: 10. This CDR3 has 15 amino acids. Germline assignment: CDR1 MNHNS and CDR2 SASEGT. CDR3 sequence: CASSSTRREGNEQFF. The CDR3 bases are TGTGCCAGCAGTTCGACTAGGAGGGAGGGCAATGAGCAGTTCTTC.

This clonotype is labeled as large. The J gene is TRBJ2-6, the V gene TRBV7-3, with 8 bases matching TRBD1. The ends lost 5 bases at V and 4 bases at J; junction bases unmatched: 7. The CDR3 has 16 residues. CDR1 SGHTA and CDR2 FQGTGA come from the germline V gene. The CDR3 bases are TGTGCCAGCAGCCCTCAGACAGGGGCCGGGGCCAACGTCCTGACTTTC. It translates to CASSPQTGAGANVLTF. Complete variable domain (other parts from reference TRBV7-3 and TRBJ2-6): GAGVSQTPSNKVTEKGKYVELRCDPISGHTALYWYRQSLGQGPEFLIYFQGTGAADDSGLPNDRFFAVRPEGSVSTLKIQRTERGDSAVYLCASSPQTGAGANVLTFGAGSRLTVL.

This clonotype was seen more than once but under ten times. The chain uses TRBV6-1 and TRBJ2-4; TRBD1 might be the D (6 bases). The last part of the DNA fits TRBJ2-7 better; the J call may be wrong. From germline, CDR1 is MNHNS and CDR2 SASEGT. CDR3 length: 15 amino acids. CDR3 sequence reads: CASRGGAGVKNEQYF. The CDR3 DNA follows: TGTGCCAGCAGGGGTGGGGCAGGGGTGAAGAACGAGCAGTACTTC.

On this clonotype: Its ends do not fully match the called genes, so a read error is possible. The V call is TRBV7-8, the J call TRBJ2-5, with TRBD2 as a possible D gene (5 bases). Germline loops: CDR1 SGHVS, CDR2 FQNEAQ. The CDR3 has 15 residues. The CDR3 is CASSLVVPGLGELYF. The CDR3 DNA is TGTGCCAGCAGCTTAGTGGTCCCGGGTCTCGGGGAGCTGTATTTT. The variable domain in full, completed from reference TRBV7-8 and TRBJ2-5, reads GAGVSQSPRYKVAKRGQDVALRCDPISGHVSLFWYQQALGQGPEFLTYFQNEAQLDKSGLPSDRFFAERPEGSVSTLKIQRTQQEDSAVYLCASSLVVPGLGELYFGPGTRLLVL.

The rearrangement joins TRBV10-3 to TRBJ2-3; D not certain. Germline CDR1 reads ENHRY; CDR2 reads SYGVKD. The CDR3 length is 15 residues. V lost 6 bases to trimming and J lost 2 bases, with 15 bases between them. The CDR3 DNA reads TGTGCCATCAGGGATATTATGGGAAACACAGATACGCAGTATTTT. Its translation is CAIRDIMGNTDTQYF.

Concerning this clonotype: The CDR3 does not close with the conserved phenylalanine or tryptophan, likely indicating a read error. The limits of the CDR3 on the DNA are not certain, so only TCRdb's listed CDR3 is given. The chain has TRBV7-3 and TRBJ2-3; the table names TRBD1, a call not compared with the DNA. Germline V lookup: CDR1 SGHTA, CDR2 FQGTGA. The CDR3 region is 17 residues in length, termini included. CDR3 sequence reads: CASSPRHREGETQYFGP.

The J gene is TRBJ2-1, the V gene TRBV7-2; 7 bases agree with TRBD2. The tail of the sequence fits TRBJ2-7 better, so the J call may be wrong. CDR3 length: 14 amino acids. Per the germline V gene, CDR1 is SGHTA and CDR2 is FQGNSA. CDR3 sequence reads: CASSFSGRTYEQYF. The CDR3, as DNA: TGTGCCAGCAGCTTTTCCGGGAGGACCTACGAGCAGTACTTC.

V gene TRBV2 combines with J gene TRBJ2-4; 7 bases fit TRBD1. The J call is doubtful: the DNA matches TRBJ2-6 better. CDR3 size: 18 residues. Germline V CDR1 and CDR2: SNHLY, FYNNEI. The CDR3 DNA reads TGTGCCAGCAGGTCCGGGACAGTGAGGCACTCTGGGGCCAACGTCCTGACTTTC. This translates into CASRSGTVRHSGANVLTF.

The rearrangement joins TRBV7-2 to TRBJ2-1, with 8 bases matching TRBD2. The J call is doubtful: the DNA matches TRBJ2-7 better. The length of the CDR3 is 16 residues. CDR1 and CDR2 (germline): SGHTA, FQGNSA. The CDR3 DNA follows: TGTGCCAGCAGCCACCGGGGGGGGCAGGCTACCTACGAGCAGTACTTC. Its protein product is CASSHRGGQATYEQYF.

The chain links TRBV7-3 to TRBJ2-1, with 8 bases matching TRBD1. CDR3 length: 14 amino acids. V dropped 5 bases and J dropped 6; count of bases not matched to a gene: 6. The germline CDR1 and CDR2 sequences are SGHTA and FQGTGA. The CDR3 loop reads CASSTRQGSNEQFF. DNA of the CDR3: TGTGCCAGCAGCACGCGACAGGGGAGCAATGAGCAGTTCTTC.

This clonotype was observed many times. V is TRBV9 and J is TRBJ2-7; 7 bases are a match to TRBD2. With the DNA end fitting TRBJ2-1 better, the J assignment may be wrong. The CDR3 has 15 residues. CDR1 is SGDLS, CDR2 YYNGEE, per germline. The CDR3 region is CASSVASGGANEQFF. The CDR3 nucleotides read TGTGCCAGCAGCGTCGCTAGCGGAGGGGCCAATGAGCAGTTCTTC.